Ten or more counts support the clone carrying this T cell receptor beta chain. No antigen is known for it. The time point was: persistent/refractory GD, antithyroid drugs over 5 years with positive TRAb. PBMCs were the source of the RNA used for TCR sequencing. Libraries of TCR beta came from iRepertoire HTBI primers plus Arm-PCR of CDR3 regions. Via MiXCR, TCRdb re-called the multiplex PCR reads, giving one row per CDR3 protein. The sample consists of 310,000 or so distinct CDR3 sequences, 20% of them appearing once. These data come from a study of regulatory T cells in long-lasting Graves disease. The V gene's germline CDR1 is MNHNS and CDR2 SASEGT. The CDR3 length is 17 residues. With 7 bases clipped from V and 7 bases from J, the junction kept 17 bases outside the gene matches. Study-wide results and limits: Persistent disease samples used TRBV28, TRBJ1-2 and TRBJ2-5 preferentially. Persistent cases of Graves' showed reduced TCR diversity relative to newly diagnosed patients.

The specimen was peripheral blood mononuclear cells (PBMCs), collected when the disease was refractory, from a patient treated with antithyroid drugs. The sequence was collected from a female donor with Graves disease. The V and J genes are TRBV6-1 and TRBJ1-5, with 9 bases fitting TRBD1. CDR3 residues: CASNNNRGLRRTQPQHF. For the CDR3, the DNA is TGTGCCAGCAACAACAACAGGGGGCTGAGGAGGACGCAGCCCCAGCATTTT.